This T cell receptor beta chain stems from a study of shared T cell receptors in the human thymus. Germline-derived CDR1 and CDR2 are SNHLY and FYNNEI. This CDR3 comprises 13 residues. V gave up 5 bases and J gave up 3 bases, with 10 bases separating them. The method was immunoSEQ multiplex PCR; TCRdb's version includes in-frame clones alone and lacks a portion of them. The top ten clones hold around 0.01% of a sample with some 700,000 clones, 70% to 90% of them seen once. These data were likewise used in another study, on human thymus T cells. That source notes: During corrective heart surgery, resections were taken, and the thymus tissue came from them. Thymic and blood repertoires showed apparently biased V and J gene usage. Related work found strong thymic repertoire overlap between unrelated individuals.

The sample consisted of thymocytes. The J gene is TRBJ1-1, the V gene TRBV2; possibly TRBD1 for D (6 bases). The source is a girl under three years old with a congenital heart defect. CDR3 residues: CASSQQGDTEAFF. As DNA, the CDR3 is TGTGCCAGCAGTCAACAGGGCGACACTGAAGCTTTCTTT.